Sequencing of this T cell receptor (beta chain) was carried out in a study of T cell responses to AZD1222 COVID-19 vaccine. Regarding this clone: Its antigen is unknown.

The length of the CDR3 is 12 residues. V dropped 4 bases and J dropped 6 bases, with 10 bases sitting between them. Per the germline V gene, CDR1 is MGHRA and CDR2 is YSYEKL. Clones were read by immunoSEQ multiplex PCR, and TCRdb kept only the in-frame ones, dropping some. Among roughly 150,000 clones listed, about nine tenths were seen once. Study-wide results and limits: Across spike, vaccine-associated CD4 TCRs were found, dominant at 160-218 and 743-854.

The chain is built from TRBV4-1 and TRBJ2-7; possibly TRBD2 for D (6 bases). The clonotype comes from an adult in good health. This material consisted of peripheral blood, taken on day 0 of AZD1222 vaccination. CDR3 sequence (DNA): TGCGCCAGCAGCCTTGGAGGGTCCGAGCAGTACTTC. Its translation is CASSLGGSEQYF.